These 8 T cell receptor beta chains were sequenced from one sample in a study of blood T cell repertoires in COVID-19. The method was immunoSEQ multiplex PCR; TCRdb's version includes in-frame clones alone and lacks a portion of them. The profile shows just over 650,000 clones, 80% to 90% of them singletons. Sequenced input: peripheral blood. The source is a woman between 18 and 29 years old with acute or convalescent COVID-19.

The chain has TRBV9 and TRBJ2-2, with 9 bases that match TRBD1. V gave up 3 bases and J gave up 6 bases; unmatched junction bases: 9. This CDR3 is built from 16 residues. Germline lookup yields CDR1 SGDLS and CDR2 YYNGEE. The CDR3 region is CASSAGQGRRSGELFF. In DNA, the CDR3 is TGTGCCAGCAGCGCGGGACAGGGTCGTAGGTCCGGGGAGCTGTTTTTT.

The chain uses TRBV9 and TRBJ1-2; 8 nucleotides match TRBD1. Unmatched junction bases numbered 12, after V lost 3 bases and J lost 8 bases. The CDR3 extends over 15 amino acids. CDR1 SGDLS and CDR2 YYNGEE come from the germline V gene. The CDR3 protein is CASSADRGFFRGYTF. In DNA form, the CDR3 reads TGTGCCAGCAGCGCCGACAGGGGTTTTTTTAGGGGCTACACCTTC.

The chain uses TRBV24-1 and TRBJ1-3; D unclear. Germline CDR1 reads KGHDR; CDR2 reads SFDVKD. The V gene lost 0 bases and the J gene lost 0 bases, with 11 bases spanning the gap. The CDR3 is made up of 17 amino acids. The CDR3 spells CATSDLRWLYSGNTIYF. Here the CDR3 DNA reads TGTGCCACCAGTGATTTGCGGTGGTTATACTCTGGAAACACCATATATTTT.

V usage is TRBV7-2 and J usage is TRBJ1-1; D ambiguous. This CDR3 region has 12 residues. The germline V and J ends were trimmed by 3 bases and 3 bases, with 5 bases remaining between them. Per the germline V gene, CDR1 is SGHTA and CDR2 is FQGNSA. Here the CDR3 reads CASSFSYTEAFF. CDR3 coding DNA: TGTGCCAGCAGCTTTAGCTACACTGAAGCTTTCTTT.

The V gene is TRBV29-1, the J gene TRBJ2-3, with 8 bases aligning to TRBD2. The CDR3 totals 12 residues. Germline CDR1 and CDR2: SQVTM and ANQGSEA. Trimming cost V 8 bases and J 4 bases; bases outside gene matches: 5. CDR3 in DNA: TGCAGCCCTGGGACTAGGCCAGATACGCAGTATTTT. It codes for CSPGTRPDTQYF.

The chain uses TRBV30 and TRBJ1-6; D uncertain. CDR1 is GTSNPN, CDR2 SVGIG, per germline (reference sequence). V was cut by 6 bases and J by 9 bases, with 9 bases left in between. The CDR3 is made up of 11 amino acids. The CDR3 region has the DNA TGTGCCTGCGAGCAGGCTTCACCCCTCCACTTT. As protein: CACEQASPLHF.

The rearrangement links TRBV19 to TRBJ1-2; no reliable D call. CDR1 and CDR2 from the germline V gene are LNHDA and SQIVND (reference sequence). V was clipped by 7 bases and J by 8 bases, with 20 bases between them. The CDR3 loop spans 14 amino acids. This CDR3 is CASTRQDASRGYTF. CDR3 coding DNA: TGTGCCAGTACTCGGCAAGACGCCTCGAGGGGCTACACCTTC.

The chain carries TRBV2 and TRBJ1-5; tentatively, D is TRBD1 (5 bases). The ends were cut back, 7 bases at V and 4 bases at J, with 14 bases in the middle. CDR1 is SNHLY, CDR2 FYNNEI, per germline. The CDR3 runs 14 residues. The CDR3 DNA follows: TGTGCCAGCACCGGGGGGGGAGGGAATCAGCCCCAGCATTTT. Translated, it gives CASTGGGGNQPQHF.